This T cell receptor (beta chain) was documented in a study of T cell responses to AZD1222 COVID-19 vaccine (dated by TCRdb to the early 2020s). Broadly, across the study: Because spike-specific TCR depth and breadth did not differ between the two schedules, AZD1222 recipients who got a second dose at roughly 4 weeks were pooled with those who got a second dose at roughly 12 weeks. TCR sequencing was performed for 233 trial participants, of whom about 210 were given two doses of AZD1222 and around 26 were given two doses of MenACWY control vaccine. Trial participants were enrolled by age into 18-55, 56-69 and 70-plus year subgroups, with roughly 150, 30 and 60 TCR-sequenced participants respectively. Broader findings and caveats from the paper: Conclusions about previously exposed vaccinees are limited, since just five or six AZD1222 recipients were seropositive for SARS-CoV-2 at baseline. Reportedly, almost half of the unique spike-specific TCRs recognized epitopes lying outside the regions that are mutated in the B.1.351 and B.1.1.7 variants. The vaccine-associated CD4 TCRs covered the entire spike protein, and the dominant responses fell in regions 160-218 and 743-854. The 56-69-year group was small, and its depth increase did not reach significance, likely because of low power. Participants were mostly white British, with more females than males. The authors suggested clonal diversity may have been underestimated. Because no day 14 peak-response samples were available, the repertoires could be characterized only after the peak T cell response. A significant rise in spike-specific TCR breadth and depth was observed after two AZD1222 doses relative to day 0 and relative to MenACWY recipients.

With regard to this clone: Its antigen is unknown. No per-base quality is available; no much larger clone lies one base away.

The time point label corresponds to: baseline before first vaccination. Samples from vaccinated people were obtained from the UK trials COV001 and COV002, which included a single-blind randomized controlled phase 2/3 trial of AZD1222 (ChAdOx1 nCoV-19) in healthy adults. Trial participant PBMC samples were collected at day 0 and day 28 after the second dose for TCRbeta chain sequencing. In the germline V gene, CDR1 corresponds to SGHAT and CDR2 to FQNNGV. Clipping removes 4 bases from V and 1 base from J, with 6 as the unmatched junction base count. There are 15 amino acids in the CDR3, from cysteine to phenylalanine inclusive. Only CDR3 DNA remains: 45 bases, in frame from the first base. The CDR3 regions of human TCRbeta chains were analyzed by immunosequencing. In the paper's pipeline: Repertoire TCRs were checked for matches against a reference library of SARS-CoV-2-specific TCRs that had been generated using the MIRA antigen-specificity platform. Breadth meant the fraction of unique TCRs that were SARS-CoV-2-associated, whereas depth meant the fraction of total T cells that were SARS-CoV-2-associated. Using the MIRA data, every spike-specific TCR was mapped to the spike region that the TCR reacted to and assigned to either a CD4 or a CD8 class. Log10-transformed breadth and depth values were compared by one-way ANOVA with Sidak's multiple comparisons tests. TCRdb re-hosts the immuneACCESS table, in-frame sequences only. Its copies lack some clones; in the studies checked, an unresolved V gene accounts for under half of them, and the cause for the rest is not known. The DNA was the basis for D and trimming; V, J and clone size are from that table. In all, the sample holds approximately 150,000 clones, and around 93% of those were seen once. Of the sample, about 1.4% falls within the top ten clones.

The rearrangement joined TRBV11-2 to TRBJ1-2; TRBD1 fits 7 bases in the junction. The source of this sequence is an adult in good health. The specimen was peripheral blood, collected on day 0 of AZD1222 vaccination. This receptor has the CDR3 CASSSEGANNYGYTF. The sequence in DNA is TGTGCCAGCAGCTCCGAGGGGGCAAATAACTATGGCTACACCTTC.